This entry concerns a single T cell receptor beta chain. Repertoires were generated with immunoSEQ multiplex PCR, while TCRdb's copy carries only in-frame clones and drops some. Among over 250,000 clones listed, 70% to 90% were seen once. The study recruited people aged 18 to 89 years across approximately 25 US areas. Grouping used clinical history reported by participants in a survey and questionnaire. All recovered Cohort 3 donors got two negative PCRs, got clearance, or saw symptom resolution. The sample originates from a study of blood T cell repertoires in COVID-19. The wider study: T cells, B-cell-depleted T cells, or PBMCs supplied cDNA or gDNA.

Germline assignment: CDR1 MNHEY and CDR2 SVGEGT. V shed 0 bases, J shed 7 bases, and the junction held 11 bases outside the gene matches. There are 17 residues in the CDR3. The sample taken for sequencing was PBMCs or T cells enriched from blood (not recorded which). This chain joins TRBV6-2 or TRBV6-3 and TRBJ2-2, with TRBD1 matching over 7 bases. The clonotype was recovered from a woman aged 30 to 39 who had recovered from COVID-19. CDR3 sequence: CASSYSRIDRANGELFF. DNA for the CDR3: TGTGCCAGCAGTTACTCCCGGATTGACAGGGCGAACGGGGAGCTGTTTTTT.